The 12 T cell receptor beta chains given below trace back to one sample, sequenced in a study of blood T cell repertoires in COVID-19. Profiled with immunoSEQ multiplex PCR; TCRdb holds only in-frame clones, not every one. The sample has fewer than 300,000 clones, approximately 85% seen once. Sequenced: peripheral blood. The receptors were gathered from a man aged 18 to 29 with active or convalescent COVID-19.

This clone was recorded once. Other DNA sequences in the same sample also yield this CDR3. The chain couples TRBV5-1 to TRBJ2-3; tentatively, D is TRBD1 (6 bases). V shed 2 bases and J shed 1 base, with 8 bases lying between them. CDR1 SGHRS and CDR2 YFSETQ come from the germline V gene. The CDR3 totals 14 residues. The CDR3 DNA sequence: TGCGCCAGCAGCTTTTCAGGGGGCACAGATACGCAGTATTTT. Translated, it gives CASSFSGGTDTQYF.

The rearrangement joins TRBV5-1 to TRBJ2-5; D ambiguous. The V end lost 0 bases, the J end lost 4 bases, and 10 bases lay between the germline ends. CDR1 is SGHRS and CDR2 is YFSETQ in the germline V gene. CDR3 length: 14 residues. Written as DNA, the CDR3 is TGCGCCAGCAGCTTGGATTTCGGGTCAGAGACCCAGTACTTC. It translates to CASSLDFGSETQYF.

The rearrangement uses TRBV7-9 and TRBJ2-5; maybe TRBD1 (6 bases). This CDR3 is 15 amino acids long. V was trimmed by 4 bases and J by 5 bases, leaving 17 bases between them. Germline V gives CDR1 SEHNR, CDR2 FQNEAQ (reference sequence). The CDR3 DNA sequence: TGTGCCAGCAGCTACAACAGGGTGGCCTGGGAGACCCAGTACTTC. This encodes CASSYNRVAWETQYF. The full variable domain, completed using reference TRBV7-9 and TRBJ2-5, is DTGVSQNPRHKITKRGQNVTFRCDPISEHNRLYWYRQTLGQGPEFLTYFQNEAQLEKSRLLSDRFSAERPKGSFSTLEIQRTEQGDSAMYLCASSYNRVAWETQYFGPGTRLLVL.

The V and J genes are TRBV4-3 and TRBJ2-7; a possible D gene is TRBD2 (5 bases). Germline CDR1 is LGHNA and CDR2 is YSLEER. V lost 0 bases and J 5 bases, leaving 14 bases between the germline ends. This CDR3 spans 15 amino acids. DNA for the CDR3: TGCGCCAGCAGCCAAGATAGAGCTAGCCCGCACGAGCAGTACTTC. Translating it yields CASSQDRASPHEQYF.

The chain has TRBV7-6 and TRBJ1-4; D not resolved. CDR1 SGHVS and CDR2 FNYEAQ come from the germline V gene. Trimming took off 5 bases at V and 4 bases at J, with 14 bases between the two ends. CDR3 size: 15 residues. The CDR3, as DNA: TGTGCCAGCAGCCCGACGACAATGGGTAATGAAAAACTGTTTTTT. Its translation is CASSPTTMGNEKLFF.

The chain has TRBV7-6 and TRBJ1-1, with TRBD1 as a possible D gene (6 bases). The CDR3 extends over 15 amino acids. Trimming took off 4 bases at V and 4 bases at J, with 16 bases between the two ends. The germline V gene has CDR1 SGHVS and CDR2 FNYEAQ. The DNA of the CDR3 is TGTGCCAGCAGCTCCACAGGGAGTATGGGCACTGAAGCTTTCTTT. Encoded protein: CASSSTGSMGTEAFF.

The V gene is TRBV5-6, the J gene TRBJ2-7; TRBD2 aligns across 8 bases. With V trimmed by 3 bases and J by 7 bases, 12 bases remained unmatched. The germline CDR1 and CDR2 sequences are SGHDT and YYEEEE. This CDR3 contains 15 residues. The CDR3 DNA reads TGTGCCAGCAGCTCGGGAGGGGGGACCCGCCGGGAGCAGTACTTC. Encoded protein: CASSSGGGTRREQYF.

The chain employs TRBV27 and TRBJ2-3; 10 bases match TRBD2. The J segment lost 3 bases and the V segment lost 0 bases, leaving 3 bases of the junction unmatched. Per the germline V gene, CDR1 is MNHEY and CDR2 is SMNVEV (reference sequence). This CDR3 spans 16 amino acids. CDR3 nucleotides: TGTGCCAGCAGTTTATCGCAGCGGGGGGGGACAGATACGCAGTATTTT. Amino acids: CASSLSQRGGTDTQYF.

V is TRBV2 and J is TRBJ2-1; no definite D call. This CDR3 contains 8 residues. Germline V gene sequence: CDR1 SNHLY, CDR2 FYNNEI. The CDR3 sequence is CTGTEQFF. CDR3 nucleotides: TGTACCGGTACTGAGCAGTTCTTC.

The CDR3 here is CASSGLQLYGYTF. In DNA, the CDR3 is TGTGCCAGTAGTGGATTACAGCTCTATGGCTACACCTTC. The chain recombines TRBV19 with TRBJ1-2; D is ambiguous. The ends were cut back, 5 bases at V and 4 bases at J, with 11 bases in the middle. The CDR3 length is 13 residues. Per the germline V gene, CDR1 is LNHDA and CDR2 is SQIVND (reference sequence). The whole variable domain, filled in from reference TRBV19 and TRBJ1-2, reads DGGITQSPKYLFRKEGQNVTLSCEQNLNHDAMYWYRQDPGQGLRLIYYSQIVNDFQKGDIAEGYSVSREKKESFPLTVTSAQKNPTAFYLCASSGLQLYGYTFGSGTRLTVV.

The DNA for the CDR3 is TGTGCCAGCAGCTTGCCAGGGGGCACAACTATGAACACTGAAGCTTTCTTT. It yields the protein CASSLPGGTTMNTEAFF. The V gene is TRBV5-6, the J gene TRBJ1-1; TRBD1 matches 8 bases. The V segment lost 1 base and the J segment 0 bases; nucleotides outside the gene matches: 8. There are 17 residues in the CDR3. Per the germline V gene, CDR1 is SGHDT and CDR2 is YYEEEE.

The genes are TRBV5-1 and TRBJ2-7; 7 bases are shared with TRBD1. The germline V gene has CDR1 SGHRS and CDR2 YFSETQ. There are 14 residues in the CDR3. The J segment lost 1 base and the V segment lost 4 bases, leaving 5 bases of the junction unmatched. CDR3 sequence: CASSPPGQSYEQYF. The CDR3 nucleotides read TGCGCCAGCAGCCCACCGGGACAGTCCTACGAGCAGTACTTC.